Listed here are 11 T cell receptor beta chains from one sample, sequenced in a study of Tregs in tolerant kidney transplant recipients. Their cognate antigens are unknown. Some clones are missing from TCRdb's copy, which holds only in-frame ones; the method was immunoSEQ multiplex PCR. The sample shows 15,000 to 20,000 clones, roughly 65% of them seen only once. The specimen was Tregs from blood cultured with allogeneic cells. The receptors were sampled from a human donor in good health.

V gene TRBV19 combines with J gene TRBJ2-7; D possibly corresponds to TRBD2 (5 bases). V lost 6 bases, J lost 3 bases, and 12 bases lay in between. The CDR3 is 13 amino acids. Germline lookup yields CDR1 LNHDA and CDR2 SQIVND (reference sequence). CDR3 loop: CASSTDGDYEQYF. CDR3 nucleotides: TGTGCCAGTAGCACGGACGGGGACTACGAGCAGTACTTC.

In this sample, this clone turned up a few times. The chain links TRBV6-1 to TRBJ2-1; maybe TRBD2 (5 bases). Germline CDR1 and CDR2: MNHNS and SASEGT. V was clipped by 3 bases and J by 0 bases, with 9 bases between them. CDR3 length: 15 residues. CDR3 residues: CASSDSGFSYNEQFF. CDR3 coding DNA: TGTGCCAGCAGTGACAGCGGTTTCTCCTACAATGAGCAGTTCTTC.

The genes are TRBV5-1 and TRBJ2-3; D is possibly TRBD2 (5 bases). The CDR3 runs 15 residues. Germline loops: CDR1 SGHRS, CDR2 YFSETQ. V was cut by 0 bases and J by 2 bases, with 10 bases left in between. The DNA of the CDR3 is TGCGCCAGCAGCTTGGAGGCGGGCGACACAGATACGCAGTATTTT. It is translated as CASSLEAGDTDTQYF.

This clone has just one count. This chain connects TRBV29-1 to TRBJ2-7; 13 nucleotides align to TRBD2. CDR3 length: 14 amino acids. V was clipped by 4 bases and J by 3 bases; unmatched bases: 3. Germline V gene sequence: CDR1 SQVTM, CDR2 ANQGSEA. The CDR3 DNA reads TGCAGCGTTGGGACTAGCGGGAGAGGCTACGAGCAGTACTTC. It yields the protein CSVGTSGRGYEQYF.

This clone appeared once. The junction and the germline gene differ at one end; a read error may be behind it. The chain joins TRBV25-1 to TRBJ2-7, with 8 bases lining up with TRBD2. The CDR3 has 16 residues. CDR1 MGHDK and CDR2 SYGVNS come from the germline V gene. CDR3 loop: CASSESGSGNFYEQYF. CDR3 DNA: TGTGCCAGCAGCGAATCGGGTAGCGGGAATTTCTACGAGCAGTACTTC.

V is TRBV18 and J is TRBJ1-2; D may be TRBD1 (6 bases). The CDR3 is 18 amino acids. Looked up from germline, CDR1 is KGHSH and CDR2 is LQKENI. Between the trimmed V and J ends, which lost 4 bases and 4 bases, there was a span of 25 bases. CDR3 in amino acids: CASSRLQTGPGGAYGYTF. The DNA for the CDR3 is TGTGCCAGCTCACGCTTACAGACAGGACCTGGGGGCGCCTATGGCTACACCTTC. Full variable domain (rest looked up from reference TRBV18 and TRBJ1-2): NAGVMQNPRHLVRRRGQEARLRCSPMKGHSHVYWYRQLPEEGLKFMVYLQKENIIDESGMPKERFSAEFPKEGPSILRIQQVVRGDSAAYFCASSRLQTGPGGAYGYTFGSGTRLTVV.

Concerning this clone: The same CDR3 can be traced to other DNA sequences in this sample. The chain's CDR3 is CASSLGRGGLSEKLFF. CDR3 nucleotides: TGCGCCAGCAGCTTGGGTCGCGGGGGGCTTAGTGAAAAACTGTTTTTT. V usage is TRBV5-1 and J usage is TRBJ1-4; D possibly corresponds to TRBD1 (6 bases). The CDR3 has 16 amino acids. Trimming stripped 0 bases from V and 7 bases from J, with 16 bases between. The germline CDR1 and CDR2 sequences are SGHRS and YFSETQ.

The CDR3, as DNA: TGTGCCAGCAGTGACAGGGTCGGGGCTACGCAGTATTTT. Encoded protein: CASSDRVGATQYF. V and J are TRBV6-4 and TRBJ2-3; D could derive from TRBD1 or TRBD2 (5 bases each). CDR1 and CDR2 from the germline V gene are MRHNA and SNTAGT. The CDR3 length is 13 residues. Trimming stripped 2 bases from V and 8 bases from J, with 11 bases between.

This clone has only one observation. This chain joins TRBV19 and TRBJ1-2; D not certain. CDR3 length: 12 residues. V lost 6 bases to trimming and J lost 1 base, with 6 bases between them. Germline CDR1 reads LNHDA; CDR2 reads SQIVND (reference sequence). The CDR3 nucleotides read TGTGCCAGTAGGTTGGATAACTATGGCTACACCTTC. This sequence encodes CASRLDNYGYTF.

This clone has only a few counts. The V gene is TRBV10-1, the J gene TRBJ1-1; 9 bases agree with TRBD1. The length of the CDR3 is 15 residues. The junction had 7 bases not matched to a gene; V was cut back by 2 bases and J by 6 bases. Germline V gives CDR1 WNHNN, CDR2 SYGVQD (reference sequence). In DNA, the CDR3 is TGCGCCAGCAGTGAGATCGGACAGGGGCCGTCTGAAGCTTTCTTT. It translates to CASSEIGQGPSEAFF.

The chain recombines TRBV18 with TRBJ2-5, with 10 bases that match TRBD2. Germline loops: CDR1 KGHSH, CDR2 LQKENI. The V and J ends lost 6 bases and 3 bases, in that order; junction bases with no gene match: 13. The CDR3 consists of 17 residues. The CDR3 region is CASSYRRSGGAEETQYF. The CDR3 DNA sequence: TGTGCCAGCTCCTATCGTCGGAGCGGGGGGGCAGAAGAGACCCAGTACTTC.